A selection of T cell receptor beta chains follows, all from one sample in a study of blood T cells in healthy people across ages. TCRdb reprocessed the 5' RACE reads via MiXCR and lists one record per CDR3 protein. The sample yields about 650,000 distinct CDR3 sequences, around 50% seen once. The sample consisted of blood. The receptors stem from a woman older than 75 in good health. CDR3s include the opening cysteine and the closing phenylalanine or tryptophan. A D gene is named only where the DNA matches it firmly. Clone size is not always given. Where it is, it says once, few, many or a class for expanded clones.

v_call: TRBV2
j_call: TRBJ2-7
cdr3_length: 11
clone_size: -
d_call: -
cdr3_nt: TGTGCCAGCAGTTGGTACGACGAGCAGTACTTC
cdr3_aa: CASSWYDEQYF

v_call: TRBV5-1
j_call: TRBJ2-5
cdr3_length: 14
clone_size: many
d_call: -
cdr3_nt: TGCGCCAGCAGCTCGACTACCGCCCAGGAGACCCAGTACTTC
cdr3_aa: CASSSTTAQETQYF

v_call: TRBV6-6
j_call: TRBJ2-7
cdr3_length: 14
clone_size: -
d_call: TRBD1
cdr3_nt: TGTGCCAGCAGCCTTGTGACAGGGACCTACGAGCAGTACTTC
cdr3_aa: CASSLVTGTYEQYF

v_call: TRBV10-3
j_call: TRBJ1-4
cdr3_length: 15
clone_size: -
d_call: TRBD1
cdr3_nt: TGTGCCATCAGTACCGGGACAGGGGTTAATGAAAAACTGTTTTTT
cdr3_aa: CAISTGTGVNEKLFF

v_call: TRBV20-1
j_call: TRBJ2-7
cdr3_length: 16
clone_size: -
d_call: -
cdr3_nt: TGCAGTGCTAGTAGCAGGGAACGTACGGGCCTCAATGAGCAGTACTTC
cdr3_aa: CSASSRERTGLNEQYF

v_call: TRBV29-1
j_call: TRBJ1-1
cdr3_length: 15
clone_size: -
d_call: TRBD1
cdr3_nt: TGCAGCGTTGAGTCGGACAGGGGGCTGATCACTGAAGCTTTCTTT
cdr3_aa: CSVESDRGLITEAFF

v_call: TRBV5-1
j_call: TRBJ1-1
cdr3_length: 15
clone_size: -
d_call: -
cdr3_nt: TGCGCCAGCAGCCCCCTGGGACTTTTGAACACTGAAGCTTTCTTT
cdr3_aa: CASSPLGLLNTEAFF

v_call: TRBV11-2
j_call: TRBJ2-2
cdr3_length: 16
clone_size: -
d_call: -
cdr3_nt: TGTGCCAGCAGCTCAAGTCGAGATGTGAACACCGGGGAGCTGTTTTTT
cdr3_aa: CASSSSRDVNTGELFF

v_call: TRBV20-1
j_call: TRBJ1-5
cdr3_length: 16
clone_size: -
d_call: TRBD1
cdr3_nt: TGCAGTGCTGAGGCTTGGGACAGGGGGAGCAATCAGCCCCAGCATTTT
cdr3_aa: CSAEAWDRGSNQPQHF

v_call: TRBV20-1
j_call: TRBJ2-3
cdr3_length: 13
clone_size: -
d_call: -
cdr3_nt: TGCAGTGCTAGAGACGGAGAGGGAGATACGCAGTATTTT
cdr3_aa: CSARDGEGDTQYF

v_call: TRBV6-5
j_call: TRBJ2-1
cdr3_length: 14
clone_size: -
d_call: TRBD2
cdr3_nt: TGTGCCAGCGCTACTAGCGGCTCCTACAATGGGCAGTTCTTC
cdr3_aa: CASATSGSYNGQFF

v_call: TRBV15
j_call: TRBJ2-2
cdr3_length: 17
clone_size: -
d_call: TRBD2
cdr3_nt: TGTACCACCAGCAGAGATCGACTAGCGGGCCACACCGGGGAGCTGTTTTTT
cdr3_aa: CTTSRDRLAGHTGELFF

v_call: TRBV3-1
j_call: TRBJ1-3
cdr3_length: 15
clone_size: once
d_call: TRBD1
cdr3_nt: TGTGCCAGCAGTCTGGGACAGGGAAGGAGAAACACCATATATTTT
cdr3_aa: CASSLGQGRRNTIYF

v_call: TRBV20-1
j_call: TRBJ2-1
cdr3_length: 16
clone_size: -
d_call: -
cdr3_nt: TGCAGTGCTAGAGTTGGGCAAAGCGGCTCTAACAATGAGCAGTTCTTC
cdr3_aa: CSARVGQSGSNNEQFF

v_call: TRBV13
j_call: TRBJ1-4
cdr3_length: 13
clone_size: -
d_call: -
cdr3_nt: TGTGCCAGCACCGTGGGAACTAATGAAAAACTGTTTTTT
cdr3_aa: CASTVGTNEKLFF

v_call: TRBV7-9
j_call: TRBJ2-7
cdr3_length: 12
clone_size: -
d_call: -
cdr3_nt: TGTGCCAGCAGCTGGAGGGGGGGCGAGCAGTACTTC
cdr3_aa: CASSWRGGEQYF

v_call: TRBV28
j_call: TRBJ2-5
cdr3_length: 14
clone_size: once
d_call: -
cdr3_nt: TGTGCCAGCAAAAAGATGGGTAGAGGTGAGACCCAGTACTTC
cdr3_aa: CASKKMGRGETQYF

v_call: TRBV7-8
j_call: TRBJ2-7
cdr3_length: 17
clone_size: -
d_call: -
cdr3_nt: TGTGCCAGCAGCTTAGGAGGGTACAACCAAAGGTCCGACGAGCAGTACTTC
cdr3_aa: CASSLGGYNQRSDEQYF

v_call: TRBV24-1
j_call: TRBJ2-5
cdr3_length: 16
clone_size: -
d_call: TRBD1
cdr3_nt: TGTGCCACCAGTGATTTGCGGGGACAGGATCAAGAGACCCAGTACTTC
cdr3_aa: CATSDLRGQDQETQYF

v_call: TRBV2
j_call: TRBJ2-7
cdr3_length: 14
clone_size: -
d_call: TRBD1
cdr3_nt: TGTGCCAGCAGTGCCGACAGGGGACAGGACGAGCAGTACTTC
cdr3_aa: CASSADRGQDEQYF

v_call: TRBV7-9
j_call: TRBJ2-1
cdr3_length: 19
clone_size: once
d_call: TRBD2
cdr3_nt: TGTGCCAGCAGCCCCCTCAACCAGTCTCGACTAGCGGGAGGGCGTGAGCAGTTCTTC
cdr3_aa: CASSPLNQSRLAGGREQFF

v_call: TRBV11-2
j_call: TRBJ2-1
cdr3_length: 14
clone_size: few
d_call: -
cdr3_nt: TGTGCCAGCAGCTTGGACCCTTCCCACAATGAGCAGTTCTTC
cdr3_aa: CASSLDPSHNEQFF

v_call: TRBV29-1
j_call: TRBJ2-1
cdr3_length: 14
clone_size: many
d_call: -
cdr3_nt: TGCAGCGTTGCGGGTCTAGCTACCCACAATGAGCAGTTCTTC
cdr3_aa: CSVAGLATHNEQFF

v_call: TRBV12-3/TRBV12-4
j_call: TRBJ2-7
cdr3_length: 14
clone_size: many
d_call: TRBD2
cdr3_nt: TGTGCCAGCAGTCCGGGACTAGCGGGAGGCGAGCAGTACTTC
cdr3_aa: CASSPGLAGGEQYF

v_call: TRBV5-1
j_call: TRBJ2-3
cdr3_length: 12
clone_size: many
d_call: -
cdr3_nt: TGTGCCAGCAGCTTGAGGACAGATACGCAGTATTTT
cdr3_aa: CASSLRTDTQYF

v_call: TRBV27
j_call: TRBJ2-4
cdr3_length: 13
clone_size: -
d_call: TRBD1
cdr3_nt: TGTGCCAGTATTATGACAGGGCTGAAAGAGCAGTACTTC
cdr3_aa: CASIMTGLKEQYF

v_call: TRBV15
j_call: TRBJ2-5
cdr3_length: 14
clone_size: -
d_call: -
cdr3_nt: TGTGCCACCAGCAGAAGGGACAAACAAGAGACCCAGTACTTC
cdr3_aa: CATSRRDKQETQYF

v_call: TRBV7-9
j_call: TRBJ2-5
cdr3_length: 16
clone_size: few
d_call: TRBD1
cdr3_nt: TGTGCCAGCAGCTTCGGGGACAGGGGGTTAAAGGAGACCCAGTACTTC
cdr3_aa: CASSFGDRGLKETQYF

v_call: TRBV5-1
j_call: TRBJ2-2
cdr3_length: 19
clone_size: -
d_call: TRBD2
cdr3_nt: TGCGCCAGCAGCTTAAGGGGACTAGTCCCCAGGATTAACACCGGGGAGCTGTTTTTT
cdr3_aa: CASSLRGLVPRINTGELFF

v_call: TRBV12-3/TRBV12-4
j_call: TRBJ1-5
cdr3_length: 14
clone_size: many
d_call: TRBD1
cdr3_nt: TGTGCCAGCACCCACCGACAGGGGAATCAGCCCCAGCATTTT
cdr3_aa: CASTHRQGNQPQHF

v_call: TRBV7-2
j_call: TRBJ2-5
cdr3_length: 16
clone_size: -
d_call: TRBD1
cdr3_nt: TGTGCCAGCAGCAGTCGACCTAGACAGGGAAAAGAGACCCAGTACTTC
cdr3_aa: CASSSRPRQGKETQYF

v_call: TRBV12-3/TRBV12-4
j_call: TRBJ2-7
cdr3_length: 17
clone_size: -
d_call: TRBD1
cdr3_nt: TGTGCCAGCAGCCTAAGGGAGGGACAGGGGTTACCTTACGAGCAGTACTTC
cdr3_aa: CASSLREGQGLPYEQYF

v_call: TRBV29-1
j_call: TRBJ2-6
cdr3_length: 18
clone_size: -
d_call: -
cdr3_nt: TGCAGCGTTGAAGCCGGGACCCCGATGAGCTCTGGGGCCAACGTCCTGACTTTC
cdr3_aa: CSVEAGTPMSSGANVLTF

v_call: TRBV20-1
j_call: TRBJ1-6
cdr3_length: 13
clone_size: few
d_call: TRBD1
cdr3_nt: TGCAGTGCCAGGGGACAGTATAATTCACCCCTCCACTTT
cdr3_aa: CSARGQYNSPLHF

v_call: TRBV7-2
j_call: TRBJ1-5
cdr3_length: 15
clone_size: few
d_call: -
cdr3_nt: TGTGCCAGCAGCTTAGGGGGATCAGGGTACCAGCCCCAGCATTTT
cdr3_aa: CASSLGGSGYQPQHF

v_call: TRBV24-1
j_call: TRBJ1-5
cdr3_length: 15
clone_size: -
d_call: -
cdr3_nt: TGTGCCGCCAGTGCCCGGGACCTACCCAATCAGCCCCAGCATTTT
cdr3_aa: CAASARDLPNQPQHF

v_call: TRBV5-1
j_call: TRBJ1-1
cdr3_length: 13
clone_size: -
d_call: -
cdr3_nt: TGCGCCAGCAGCTCGGTCGAGGGAACTGAAGCTTTCTTT
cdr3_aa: CASSSVEGTEAFF

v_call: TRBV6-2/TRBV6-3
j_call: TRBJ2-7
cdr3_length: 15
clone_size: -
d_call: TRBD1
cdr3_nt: TGTGCCAGCATTCCCGCGGGGACAGGGGCTCACGAGCAGTACTTC
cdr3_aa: CASIPAGTGAHEQYF

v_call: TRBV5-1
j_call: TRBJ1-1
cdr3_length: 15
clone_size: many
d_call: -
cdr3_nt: TGCGCCAGCACCACCCAAGGGCGGGGGAACACTGAAGCTTTCTTT
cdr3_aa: CASTTQGRGNTEAFF